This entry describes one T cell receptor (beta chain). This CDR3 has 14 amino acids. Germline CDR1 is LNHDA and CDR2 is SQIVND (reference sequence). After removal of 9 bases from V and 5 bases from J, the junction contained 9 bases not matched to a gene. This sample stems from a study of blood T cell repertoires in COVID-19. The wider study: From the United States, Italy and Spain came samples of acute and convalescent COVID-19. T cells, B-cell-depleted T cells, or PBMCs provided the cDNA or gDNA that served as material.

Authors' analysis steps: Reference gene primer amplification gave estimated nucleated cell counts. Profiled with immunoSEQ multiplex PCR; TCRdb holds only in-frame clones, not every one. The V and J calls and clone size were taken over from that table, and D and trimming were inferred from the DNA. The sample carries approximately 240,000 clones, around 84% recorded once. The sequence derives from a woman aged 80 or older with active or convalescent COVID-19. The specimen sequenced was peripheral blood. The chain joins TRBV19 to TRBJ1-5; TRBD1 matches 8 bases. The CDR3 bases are TGTGCCAGCCTTGGGTCAGGGGGCTATCAGCCCCAGCATTTT. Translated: CASLGSGGYQPQHF.